These T cell receptor beta chains were read from a single sample in a study of cytomegalovirus exposure and HLA in healthy donors. Sequencing used immunoSEQ multiplex PCR; TCRdb keeps in-frame clones, though not all of them. The sample yields 100,000 to 150,000 clones, about 74% seen once. Sequences were obtained from PBMCs. The receptor set was obtained from a woman aged 50 to 60 in good health and CMV-seropositive. Each CDR3 is given with its conserved first and last residue. Each record gives: J gene, V gene, clone size, D gene, CDR3 protein, CDR3 DNA. The D gene is left open where the match is weak. The size of a clone is reported for some rows only, either as once, few or many, or as a class for expanded clones.

j_gene: TRBJ1-2
v_gene: TRBV5-1
abundance: NA
d_gene: NA
CDR3aa: CASSSEQGLYGYPF
CDR3nt: TGCGCCAGCAGCTCGGAGCAGGGCCTCTATGGCTACCCCTTC

j_gene: TRBJ2-3
v_gene: TRBV2
abundance: once
d_gene: NA
CDR3aa: CASSTAGDTQYF
CDR3nt: TGTGCCAGCAGTACCGCGGGGGATACGCAGTATTTT

j_gene: TRBJ2-7
v_gene: TRBV7-2
abundance: NA
d_gene: TRBD1
CDR3aa: CASSVDSAGTGFF
CDR3nt: TGTGCCAGCAGCGTCGACTCTGCCGGGACAGGGTTCTTC

j_gene: TRBJ1-2
v_gene: TRBV6-5
abundance: NA
d_gene: NA
CDR3aa: CASSTQTGIHTF
CDR3nt: TGTGCCAGCAGTACACAAACCGGGATCCACACCTTC

j_gene: TRBJ1-1
v_gene: TRBV9
abundance: NA
d_gene: NA
CDR3aa: CASSVDPRRITEAFF
CDR3nt: TGTGCCAGCAGCGTAGATCCACGGAGGATCACTGAAGCTTTCTTT

j_gene: TRBJ2-1
v_gene: TRBV14
abundance: NA
d_gene: TRBD1
CDR3aa: CASSQSDRIYNEQFF
CDR3nt: TGTGCCAGCAGCCAATCGGACAGGATTTACAATGAGCAGTTCTTC

j_gene: TRBJ1-3
v_gene: TRBV7-2
abundance: NA
d_gene: TRBD1
CDR3aa: CASSLAGTGSGNTIYF
CDR3nt: TGTGCCAGCAGCTTAGCCGGGACAGGGTCTGGAAACACCATATATTTT

j_gene: TRBJ2-7
v_gene: TRBV12-5
abundance: few
d_gene: NA
CDR3aa: CASGSSASPSQANEQYF
CDR3nt: TGTGCTAGTGGTTCCTCTGCCTCTCCCTCCCAGGCAAACGAGCAGTACTTC

j_gene: TRBJ2-7
v_gene: TRBV9
abundance: NA
d_gene: NA
CDR3aa: CASSVGGVSYEQYF
CDR3nt: TGTGCCAGCAGCGTAGGCGGGGTCTCCTACGAGCAGTACTTC

j_gene: TRBJ1-2
v_gene: TRBV27
abundance: NA
d_gene: NA
CDR3aa: CASSLSINMGRAYGYTF
CDR3nt: TGTGCCAGCAGTTTATCGATAAACATGGGCAGGGCCTATGGCTACACCTTC

j_gene: TRBJ2-5
v_gene: TRBV18
abundance: NA
d_gene: TRBD1
CDR3aa: CASSRERTGGQETQYF
CDR3nt: TGTGCCAGCTCACGCGAGAGGACAGGGGGACAAGAGACCCAGTACTTC

j_gene: TRBJ2-3
v_gene: TRBV7-2
abundance: once
d_gene: NA
CDR3aa: CASSLQEGVTQYF
CDR3nt: TGTGCCAGCAGCTTACAGGAAGGCGTTACGCAGTATTTT

j_gene: TRBJ1-1
v_gene: TRBV29-1
abundance: NA
d_gene: TRBD1
CDR3aa: CSATGAGTEAFF
CDR3nt: TGCAGCGCAACAGGGGCCGGCACTGAAGCTTTCTTT

j_gene: TRBJ1-4
v_gene: TRBV2
abundance: few
d_gene: TRBD1
CDR3aa: CATGRDSATNEKLFF
CDR3nt: TGTGCCACCGGGAGGGACAGCGCAACTAATGAAAAACTGTTTTTT

j_gene: TRBJ1-1
v_gene: TRBV11-2
abundance: NA
d_gene: TRBD1
CDR3aa: CASSLWDRGKAFF
CDR3nt: TGTGCCAGCAGCTTATGGGACAGGGGTAAAGCTTTCTTT

j_gene: TRBJ1-1
v_gene: TRBV19
abundance: few
d_gene: NA
CDR3aa: CASRSPQGLTEAFF
CDR3nt: TGTGCCAGTAGATCGCCACAGGGTTTGACTGAAGCTTTCTTT

j_gene: TRBJ1-2
v_gene: TRBV13
abundance: NA
d_gene: TRBD1
CDR3aa: CASSSWDRRHAGYTF
CDR3nt: TGTGCCAGCAGCTCGTGGGACAGGCGACACGCCGGCTACACCTTC

j_gene: TRBJ2-1
v_gene: TRBV2
abundance: NA
d_gene: TRBD2
CDR3aa: CASSEERGGRNEQFF
CDR3nt: TGTGCCAGCAGTGAGGAGCGGGGGGGCCGGAATGAGCAGTTCTTC

j_gene: TRBJ1-1
v_gene: TRBV6-5
abundance: NA
d_gene: NA
CDR3aa: CASREAVGTEAFF
CDR3nt: TGTGCCAGCAGAGAGGCGGTCGGGACTGAAGCTTTCTTT

j_gene: TRBJ2-2
v_gene: TRBV9
abundance: NA
d_gene: NA
CDR3aa: CASSPETGDTGELFF
CDR3nt: TGTGCCAGCAGCCCAGAGACGGGGGACACCGGGGAGCTGTTTTTT

j_gene: TRBJ1-5
v_gene: TRBV19
abundance: NA
d_gene: NA
CDR3aa: CASNRELAQPQHF
CDR3nt: TGTGCCAGTAACAGGGAATTGGCTCAGCCCCAGCATTTT

j_gene: TRBJ2-7
v_gene: TRBV9
abundance: NA
d_gene: NA
CDR3aa: CASSSNYEQYF
CDR3nt: TGTGCCAGCAGCTCCAACTACGAGCAGTACTTC

j_gene: TRBJ2-5
v_gene: TRBV27
abundance: NA
d_gene: NA
CDR3aa: CASSLWRTETQYF
CDR3nt: TGTGCCAGCAGTTTATGGAGGACGGAGACCCAGTACTTC

j_gene: TRBJ1-4
v_gene: TRBV7-7
abundance: NA
d_gene: NA
CDR3aa: CASSPGVGHEKLFF
CDR3nt: TGTGCTAGCAGCCCGGGGGTGGGGCATGAAAAACTGTTTTTT

j_gene: TRBJ2-2
v_gene: TRBV10-1
abundance: NA
d_gene: TRBD2
CDR3aa: CASRRSAGGPNTGELFF
CDR3nt: TGCGCCAGCAGGCGTTCAGCGGGGGGCCCGAACACCGGGGAGCTGTTTTTT

j_gene: TRBJ1-6
v_gene: TRBV7-9
abundance: NA
d_gene: NA
CDR3aa: CASSFFRGYNSPLHF
CDR3nt: TGTGCCAGCAGCTTCTTCAGAGGCTATAATTCACCCCTCCACTTT

j_gene: TRBJ2-7
v_gene: TRBV6-6
abundance: NA
d_gene: NA
CDR3aa: CASTRDSIYEQYF
CDR3nt: TGTGCCAGTACCCGGGACTCCATCTACGAGCAGTACTTC

j_gene: TRBJ2-2
v_gene: TRBV10-3
abundance: NA
d_gene: TRBD2
CDR3aa: CAISESYGRGTGELFF
CDR3nt: TGTGCCATCAGTGAGTCGTATGGGAGGGGCACCGGGGAGCTGTTTTTT